Given below is one T cell receptor beta chain in context. Trimming took 3 bases from V and 6 from J, leaving 15 bases between them. Germline CDR1 and CDR2: SGDLS and YYNGEE. The CDR3 totals 15 residues. The entry originates in a study of T cell clones after liver transplantation. Study summary: Three of the eight recipients were HCV-positive; the rest had non-autoimmune, non-viral transplant indications.

Generated by immunoSEQ multiplex PCR, the TCRdb table keeps only in-frame clones and is missing some. The sample shows about 19,000 clones, 88% of them seen only once. The V gene is TRBV9, the J gene TRBJ2-2; D is tentatively TRBD1 or TRBD2 (5 bases each). The clonotype comes from a human donor who received a liver transplant. The sample consisted of CD8+ T cells from blood, taken before liver transplant. The CDR3 DNA sequence: TGTGCCAGCAGCGACCGGGGCAGACTCCCCGGGGAGCTGTTTTTT. It is translated as CASSDRGRLPGELFF.